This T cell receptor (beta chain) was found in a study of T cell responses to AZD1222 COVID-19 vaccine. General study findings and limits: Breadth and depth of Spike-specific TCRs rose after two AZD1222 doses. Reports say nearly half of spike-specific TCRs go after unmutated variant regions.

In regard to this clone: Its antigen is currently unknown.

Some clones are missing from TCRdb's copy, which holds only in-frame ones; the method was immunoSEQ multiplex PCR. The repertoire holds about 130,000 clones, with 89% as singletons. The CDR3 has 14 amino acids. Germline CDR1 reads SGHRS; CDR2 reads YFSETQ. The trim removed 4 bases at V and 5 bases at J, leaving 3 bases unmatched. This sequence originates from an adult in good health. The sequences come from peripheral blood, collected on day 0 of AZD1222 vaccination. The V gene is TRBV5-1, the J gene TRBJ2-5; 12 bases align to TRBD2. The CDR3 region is CASSTGTSGETQYF. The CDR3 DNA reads TGCGCCAGCAGCACTGGGACTAGCGGGGAGACCCAGTACTTC.